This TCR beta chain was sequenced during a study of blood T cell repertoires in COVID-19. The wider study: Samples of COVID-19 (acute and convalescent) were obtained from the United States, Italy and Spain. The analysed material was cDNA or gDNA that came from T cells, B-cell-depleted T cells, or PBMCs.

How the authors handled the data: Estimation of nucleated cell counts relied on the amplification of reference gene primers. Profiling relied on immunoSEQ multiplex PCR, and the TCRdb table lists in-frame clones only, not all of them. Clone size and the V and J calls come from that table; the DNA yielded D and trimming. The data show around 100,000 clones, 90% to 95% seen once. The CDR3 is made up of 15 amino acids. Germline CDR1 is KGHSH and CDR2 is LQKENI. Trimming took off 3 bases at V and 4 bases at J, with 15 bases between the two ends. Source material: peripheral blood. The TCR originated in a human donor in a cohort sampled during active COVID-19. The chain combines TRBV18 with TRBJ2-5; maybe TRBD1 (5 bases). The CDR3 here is CASSPPSGIPETQYF. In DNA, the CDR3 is TGTGCCAGCTCACCCCCCTCAGGGATCCCAGAGACCCAGTACTTC.